The 3 T cell receptor beta chains listed next were all sequenced from one sample in a study of patients and donors after allogeneic stem cell transplantation (dated by TCRdb to the early 2020s). The library was obtained by RT-PCR. TCRdb shows the sequencer as NextSeq 550. TCRdb reanalyzed the raw reads on its own, using fastp at Q25 for trimming and MiXCR for clone calling, and kept in-frame beta chains. Every distinct CDR3 protein forms one entry, paired with its most common genes and DNA. The sample contains about 230,000 distinct CDR3 sequences, around 14% of them found a single time. Approximately 10% of the sample is taken by the ten largest. Sequencing used blood, either unsorted or a sorted T cell fraction (not recorded which). The receptors originated from a human donor who was either an allogeneic HSCT recipient or a stem cell or donor lymphocyte infusion donor (not recorded which). It is not recorded whose cells these are; they may come from a transplant donor.

The rearrangement joins TRBV7-2 to TRBJ2-7; 7 bases agree with TRBD2. Looked up from germline, CDR1 is SGHTA and CDR2 is FQGNSA. The J segment lost 5 bases and the V segment lost 0 bases, leaving 7 bases of the junction unmatched. This CDR3 has 15 amino acids. For the CDR3, the DNA is TGTGCCAGCAGCTTAGCGGGGGGACTAATCCACGAGCAGTACTTC. It is translated as CASSLAGGLIHEQYF. Supplemented by reference TRBV7-2 and TRBJ2-7, the full variable domain reads GAGVSQSPSNKVTEKGKDVELRCDPISGHTALYWYRQSLGQGLEFLIYFQGNSAPDKSGLPSDRFSAERTGGSVSTLTIQRTQQEDSAVYLCASSLAGGLIHEQYFGPGTRLTVT.

This clonotype was observed many times. The rearrangement links TRBV7-9 to TRBJ1-1; 7 bases are a match to TRBD1. The germline CDR1 and CDR2 sequences are SEHNR and FQNEAQ (reference sequence). This CDR3 spans 13 amino acids. The trim removed 5 bases at V and 1 base at J, leaving 1 base unmatched. The CDR3 protein is CASSPGGNTEAFF. The CDR3 region has the DNA TGTGCCAGCAGCCCAGGGGGGAACACTGAAGCTTTCTTT.

The rearrangement uses TRBV2 and TRBJ2-7; D may be TRBD2 (6 bases). Per the germline V gene, CDR1 is SNHLY and CDR2 is FYNNEI. Trimming stripped 6 bases from V and 4 bases from J, with 10 bases between. This CDR3 is built from 12 residues. DNA of the CDR3: TGTGCCAGCAGCCGTGGGGGGTACGAGCAGTACTTC. Encoded protein: CASSRGGYEQYF.